This is a list of T cell receptor beta chains from one sample in a study of long-term antiretroviral therapy in people with HIV. Clones were sequenced by immunoSEQ multiplex PCR, and TCRdb holds only the in-frame ones, with some missing. This sample has around 40,000 clones, with 86% found just once. Sample: unsorted PBMCs, taken 0.1 years before starting antiretroviral therapy. The source of these receptors is a woman in her forties or fifties with HIV. The CDR3 runs from the conserved cysteine through the conserved F or W. D genes are given only for firm matches. Rows may omit the clone size; those that give it use once, few, many or a size class.

CASSFPEPGLADVEQFF	TGCGCCAGCAGCTTTCCCGAACCGGGACTAGCGGATGTGGAGCAGTTCTTC	TRBD2	-	TRBV5-1	TRBJ2-1
CAISESEGLNTEAFF	TGTGCCATCAGTGAGTCGGAGGGACTTAACACTGAAGCTTTCTTT	-	-	TRBV10-3	TRBJ1-1
CASSLTRGGLASPLHF	TGTGCCAGCAGTTTAACTCGAGGAGGGCTTGCTTCACCCCTCCACTTT	-	few	TRBV27	TRBJ1-6
CASSQNPGLAGGHDTQYF	TGTGCCAGCAGCCAAAACCCGGGACTAGCGGGGGGGCACGATACGCAGTATTTT	TRBD2	few	TRBV4-2	TRBJ2-3
CASSLAALVYGYTF	TGTGCCAGCAGCTTAGCAGCACTGGTCTATGGCTACACCTTC	-	-	TRBV7-2	TRBJ1-2
CASSKLAGGTYNEQFF	TGTGCCAGCAGCAAACTAGCGGGGGGGACATACAATGAGCAGTTCTTC	-	few	TRBV21-1	TRBJ2-1
CASSDPPGGVNQPQHF	TGTGCCAGCAGTGACCCGCCCGGGGGCGTCAATCAGCCCCAGCATTTT	-	-	TRBV2	TRBJ1-5
CASSLGGGGNTEAFF	TGTGCCAGCAGCTTAGGGGGAGGGGGCAACACTGAAGCTTTCTTT	TRBD1	-	TRBV11-2	TRBJ1-1
CAWSQTGGEAFF	TGTGCCTGGAGTCAGACGGGTGGTGAAGCTTTCTTT	-	-	TRBV30	TRBJ1-1
CASSLGQSYEQYF	TGTGCCAGCAGTCTCGGACAGTCCTACGAGCAGTACTTC	-	few	TRBV2	TRBJ2-7
CASSLEQDNSPLHF	TGCGCCAGCAGCTTAGAACAGGACAATTCACCCCTCCACTTT	-	-	TRBV5-1	TRBJ1-6
CASSPSPEKLFF	TGTGCCAGCAGCCCTTCTCCTGAAAAACTGTTTTTT	-	-	TRBV9	TRBJ1-4
CASSVRDRGLGEQYF	TGTGCCAGCAGTGTAAGGGACAGGGGGCTTGGCGAGCAGTACTTC	TRBD1	-	TRBV25-1	TRBJ2-7
CASSFLGGVDQPQHF	TGTGCCAGCAGCTTCCTTGGCGGGGTGGACCAGCCCCAGCATTTT	-	-	TRBV7-8	TRBJ1-5
CASRPGRNNSPLHF	TGTGCCAGCAGACCGGGACGGAATAATTCACCCCTCCACTTT	-	few	TRBV6-5	TRBJ1-6
CSGLTLGLGDTQYF	TGCAGCGGATTAACGCTTGGACTAGGAGATACGCAGTATTTT	TRBD2	-	TRBV29-1	TRBJ2-3
CASSYDPGNYEQYF	TGTGCCAGCAGTTACGATCCTGGAAACTACGAGCAGTACTTC	-	-	TRBV6-5	TRBJ2-7
CASSLGQGMGLQPQHF	TGTGCCAGCAGCTTGGGACAGGGAATGGGCCTTCAGCCCCAGCATTTT	TRBD1	-	TRBV5-6	TRBJ1-5
CASSERLAGTGELFF	TGTGCCAGCAGTGAGCGCCTAGCGGGGACCGGGGAGCTGTTTTTT	TRBD2	-	TRBV6-4	TRBJ2-2
CASSLGQGQEAFF	TGTGCCAGCAGCTTGGGACAGGGTCAAGAAGCTTTCTTT	TRBD1	-	TRBV5-6	TRBJ1-1
CASSLTGTKSYEQYF	TGTGCCAGCAGCTTGACCGGGACAAAATCCTACGAGCAGTACTTC	-	once	TRBV11-1	TRBJ2-7
CASSIPGSEAFF	TGTGCCAGTAGTATTCCAGGGTCTGAAGCTTTCTTT	-	-	TRBV19	TRBJ1-1
CASRGGGLETQYF	TGTGCCAGCAGGGGAGGGGGATTAGAGACCCAGTACTTC	-	-	TRBV2	TRBJ2-5
CASSLEGWRNYGYTF	TGCGCCAGCAGCTTGGAAGGTTGGAGAAACTATGGCTACACCTTC	-	-	TRBV5-1	TRBJ1-2
CASSVSGLAGGQGGELFF	TGTGCCAGCAGCGTGTCGGGACTAGCGGGGGGGCAAGGCGGGGAGCTGTTTTTT	TRBD2	-	TRBV9	TRBJ2-2
CASSLSASGYEQYF	TGTGCCAGCAGCTTAAGCGCCTCGGGCTACGAGCAGTACTTC	-	-	TRBV11-2	TRBJ2-7
CASSDPGTQEQFF	TGTGCCAGCAGTGACCCAGGGACTCAAGAGCAGTTCTTC	-	medium-sized	TRBV6-4	TRBJ2-1
CASSKNNEQFF	TGTGCCAGCAGTAAGAACAATGAGCAGTTCTTC	-	-	TRBV14	TRBJ2-1
CSAGPDYEGYTF	TGCAGCGCCGGACCAGATTATGAGGGCTACACCTTC	-	-	TRBV29-1	TRBJ1-2
CASSRGVATGELFF	TGTGCCAGCAGCAGAGGGGTGGCCACCGGGGAGCTGTTTTTT	-	few	TRBV5-4	TRBJ2-2
CASSAGQARPYEQYF	TGTGCCAGCAGCGCCGGACAGGCCCGACCCTACGAGCAGTACTTC	TRBD1	-	TRBV9	TRBJ2-7
CASTGTGATQETQYF	TGTGCCAGCACGGGAACGGGGGCTACCCAAGAGACCCAGTACTTC	-	few	TRBV2	TRBJ2-5
CASSYGQGKQYF	TGTGCCAGCAGTTACGGGCAGGGAAAGCAGTACTTC	-	-	TRBV6-6	TRBJ2-7
CASSLALSPPGDEQFF	TGTGCCAGCAGCTTAGCGCTGTCCCCACCGGGGGATGAGCAGTTCTTC	-	-	TRBV7-2	TRBJ2-1
CASSPTTSGGRDEQFF	TGTGCCAGCTCACCCACGACTAGCGGGGGGCGGGATGAGCAGTTCTTC	TRBD2	-	TRBV18	TRBJ2-1
CASSVVRLAKNIQYF	TGTGCCAGTAGTGTGGTTCGTCTAGCCAAAAACATTCAGTACTTC	-	-	TRBV19	TRBJ2-4
CASSLAADTQYF	TGTGCCAGCAGCTTGGCTGCAGATACGCAGTATTTT	-	once	TRBV5-4	TRBJ2-3
CASSFATGYEQYF	TGTGCCAGCAGCTTTGCGACAGGGTACGAGCAGTACTTC	TRBD1	-	TRBV7-6	TRBJ2-7